This TCR beta chain was retrieved from a study of blood T cells in healthy people across ages. General study results and limits: Leaving the PBMCs unsorted stopped any conclusive comparison of naive versus antigen-experienced cells. A roughly linear age-dependent decrease characterized TCR beta diversity per million T cells.

The CDR3 loop spans 15 amino acids. Germline V gives CDR1 SGHRS, CDR2 YFSETQ. The V gene lost 2 bases and the J gene lost 0 bases, with 9 bases spanning the gap. Primed by a sample-barcoded 5' primer and a J-beta primer mix, a second PCR proceeded for 7 to 11 cycles. Each cDNA molecule, via a template-switch adaptor with 12 random nucleotides, was tagged. TCRdb independently ran MiXCR on the 5' RACE reads; one entry per CDR3 protein. Seen here are 800,000 or so distinct CDR3 sequences, around half observed once, and the top ten hold about a sixth. Each of the donors had about 9.9 milliliters of peripheral blood drawn into EDTA-treated Vacutainer tubes. To note about this clonotype: Its antigen is unidentified.

This TCR came from a man of 80 years or more in good health. Sample: blood. This rearrangement joins TRBV5-1 to TRBJ2-1; D gene ambiguous. The CDR3 nucleotides read TGCGCCAGCAGCTTAAGGACGAGCTCCTACAATGAGCAGTTCTTC. Its translation: CASSLRTSSYNEQFF.